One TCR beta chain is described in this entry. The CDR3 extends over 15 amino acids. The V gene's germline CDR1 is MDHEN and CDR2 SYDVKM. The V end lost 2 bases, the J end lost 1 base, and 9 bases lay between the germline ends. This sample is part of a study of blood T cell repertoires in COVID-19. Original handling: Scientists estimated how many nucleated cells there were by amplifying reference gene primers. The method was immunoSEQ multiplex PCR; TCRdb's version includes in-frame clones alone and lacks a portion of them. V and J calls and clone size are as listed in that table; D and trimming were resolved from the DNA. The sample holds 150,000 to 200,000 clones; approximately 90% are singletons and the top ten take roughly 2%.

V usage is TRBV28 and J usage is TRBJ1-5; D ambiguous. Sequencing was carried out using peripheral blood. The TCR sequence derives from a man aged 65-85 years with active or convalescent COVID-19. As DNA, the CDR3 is TGTGCCAGCAGTTTAATGCGGAACAGCAATCAGCCCCAGCATTTT. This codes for CASSLMRNSNQPQHF.